The clone carrying this T cell receptor beta chain was observed a handful of times. This sample was taken from a study of T-cell memory formation after mild COVID-19. Germline CDR1 reads DFQATT; CDR2 reads SNEGSKA (reference sequence). Trimming cost V 0 bases and J 8 bases, with 16 bases left between them. The CDR3 spans 15 residues. TCRdb redid the calling of the 5' RACE reads with MiXCR, one entry per CDR3 protein. Here the sample spans fewer than 300,000 distinct CDR3 sequences, 18% being singletons. This sequence joins TRBV20-1 and TRBJ1-4, with D perhaps matching TRBD1 (5 bases). The sequencing input was PBMCs or a T cell subset sorted from them (not recorded which). This clonotype originated in a man aged 18 to 35 who had mild COVID-19 (a few samples of this study predate the infection). Cell type and time point are not known. CDR3 protein: CSARDRPGVWEKLFF. CDR3 bases: TGCAGTGCTAGAGATAGACCGGGGGTATGGGAAAAACTGTTTTTT.